This TCR beta chain emerged from a study of blood T cell repertoires in COVID-19 (dated by TCRdb to 2020 to 2022). At the level of the whole study: Samples from collaborators originated in the United States, Italy and Spain and spanned both the acute and convalescent phases of COVID-19. The prospective study material was composed of cDNA or gDNA derived from T cells, B-cell-depleted T cells, or PBMCs. The dataset comprised deeply sampled blood TCRbeta repertoires from subjects exposed to, actively infected with, or recovered from COVID-19. The repertoires were made available in a free public database intended to serve as a resource for research on the immune response to SARS-CoV-2. Samples were obtained from the ongoing ImmuneRACE study (first 160 participants) and from 1,254 subjects provided by 6 global collaborators. Sample metadata almost always included a de-identified subject ID, COVID-19 status, age in years and sex. HLA class I and class II types, where available, came from metadata supplied by the sample provider rather than from assay-based typing. Broad study findings and their caveats: How much clinical and demographic metadata was included differed by source and by participant, and the metadata was provided uncurated.

The collaborating institutions used their own protocols to collect whole blood in K2EDTA tubes. Collaborator samples were shipped for TCRbeta analysis as frozen whole blood, isolated PBMCs, or DNA extracted from either sample type. Concerning this clone: The antigen it recognizes is unknown. Base qualities were left out, and no much larger clone turns up one base away.

The immunoSEQ Assay, a bias-controlled multiplex PCR, was used to amplify TCRbeta CDR3 regions from genomic DNA. Regarding the original processing steps: Nucleated cell counts per sample were estimated from amplification of reference gene primers within the assay. To quantify the absolute abundance of each unique TCRbeta CDR3 rearrangement, sequence reads were collapsed and filtered. For each sample, productive Simpson clonality was calculated by taking the square root of Simpson's diversity index across productive rearrangements. TCRdb provides this immuneACCESS table in a form limited to in-frame rearrangements. Some clones are lacking; in checked studies, under half of them reflect an unresolved V gene, and why the rest are absent is not known. For V, J and clone size, that table is used; D and trimming come from the DNA. Here the sample has about 110,000 clones; approximately 83% occur a single time. Under 5% of the sample rests with the top ten.

V is reduced by 2 bases and J by 10 bases, leaving a spacing of 7 bases between them. The CDR3 sequence holds 11 residues, the cysteine and phenylalanine included. The only DNA kept is the CDR3, 33 bases in frame from the first base. CDR1 and CDR2, looked up from the germline V gene, are SNHLY and FYNNEI. The rearrangement joined TRBV2 to TRBJ2-3, with the identity of the D gene unclear. What was sequenced was peripheral blood. This TCR came from a woman in her 70s with acute or convalescent COVID-19. The DNA sequence is as follows: TGTGCCAGCAGTGAATACCGGGCGCAGTATTTT. Its translation reads: CASSEYRAQYF.